The 9 T cell receptor beta chains presented below share a single source sample, sequenced in a study of cytomegalovirus exposure and HLA in healthy donors. The primer mix had 60 Vbeta and 13 Jbeta primers. Profiling relied on immunoSEQ multiplex PCR, and the TCRdb table lists in-frame clones only, not all of them. The sample lists approximately 170,000 clones, approximately 84% occurring once. The sequenced material came from PBMCs. The source is a woman in her forties or fifties in good health and CMV-seropositive.

The V and J genes are TRBV19 and TRBJ2-7; 7 nucleotides match TRBD1. Germline-derived CDR1 and CDR2 are LNHDA and SQIVND (reference sequence). The CDR3 contains 14 residues. Trimming at V came to 4 bases and at J to 3 bases, leaving 6 bases not matched to a gene. The CDR3 DNA reads TGTGCCAGTAGTAAGGGACAGCTTCTCTACGAGCAGTACTTC. Its protein product is CASSKGQLLYEQYF.

The chain employs TRBV25-1 and TRBJ1-2; 8 nucleotides line up with TRBD1. Germline V gene data show CDR1 as MGHDK and CDR2 as SYGVNS. V lost 4 bases to trimming and J lost 4 bases; unmatched junction nucleotides: 8. The CDR3 consists of 15 residues. The CDR3 coding sequence is TGTGCCAGCAGTGTTGGGACAGGATATTCCTATGGCTACACCTTC. It is translated as CASSVGTGYSYGYTF.

This rearrangement joins TRBV18 to TRBJ2-7; the match to TRBD1 covers 8 bases. The trim removed 4 bases at V and 3 bases at J, leaving 8 bases unmatched. CDR1 and CDR2 from the germline V gene are KGHSH and LQKENI. The CDR3 has 15 residues. The DNA for the CDR3 is TGTGCCAGCTCACAAGGACAGGGCAGTTTCTACGAGCAGTACTTC. Translated: CASSQGQGSFYEQYF.

The genes are TRBV4-1 and TRBJ2-7; D is perhaps TRBD1 (5 bases). The ends were cut back, 5 bases at V and 1 base at J, with 18 bases in the middle. The CDR3 is 16 amino acids. The germline CDR1 and CDR2 sequences are MGHRA and YSYEKL. The CDR3 reads CASSFDSARSSYEQYF. In DNA form, the CDR3 reads TGCGCCAGCAGCTTCGACAGTGCAAGATCATCCTACGAGCAGTACTTC.

This chain connects TRBV9 to TRBJ1-3; 9 positions agree with TRBD1. Germline V gene data show CDR1 as SGDLS and CDR2 as YYNGEE. V lost 3 bases to trimming and J lost 3 bases; unmatched junction nucleotides: 4. The CDR3 sequence is 15 residues long. Here the CDR3 DNA reads TGTGCCAGCAGCGCCGGGACAGGGTTTGGAAACACCATATATTTT. Translated, it gives CASSAGTGFGNTIYF.

A remark on this clone: The sample carries other DNA sequences with the same CDR3. In DNA form, the CDR3 reads TGCGCCAGCAGCTTGGGTGGCGGGGGGTACAATGAGCAGTTCTTC. Its protein is CASSLGGGGYNEQFF. This sequence joins TRBV5-1 and TRBJ2-1, with 8 bases aligning to TRBD2. The CDR3 loop spans 15 amino acids. Germline CDR1 reads SGHRS; CDR2 reads YFSETQ. J gave up 4 bases and V 0 bases, and 3 bases lay outside the gene matches.

J is TRBJ2-2 and V is TRBV5-1, with a weak D call TRBD2 (6 bases). Trimming pared 7 bases from V and 7 bases from J, leaving 14 bases between. The CDR3 totals 13 residues. CDR1 is SGHRS and CDR2 is YFSETQ in the germline V gene. CDR3 nucleotide sequence: TGCGCCAGCTATAGCGGCCCGGGCGGGGAGCTGTTTTTT. This translates into CASYSGPGGELFF.

The chain couples TRBV5-1 to TRBJ2-3, with 8 bases fitting TRBD2. Germline lookup yields CDR1 SGHRS and CDR2 YFSETQ. The V segment lost 0 bases and the J segment 2 bases; nucleotides outside the gene matches: 5. The CDR3 runs 16 residues. CDR3 sequence reads: CASSLVGGGATDTQYF. CDR3 sequence (DNA): TGCGCCAGCAGCTTGGTCGGGGGGGGCGCCACAGATACGCAGTATTTT.

This clone turned up a few times. This chain joins TRBV5-6 and TRBJ2-3, with D maybe TRBD2 (6 bases). The CDR3 covers 15 residues. Trimming removed 3 bases at V and 0 bases at J, with 11 bases between. From germline, CDR1 is SGHDT and CDR2 YYEEEE. The CDR3 nucleotides are TGTGCCAGCAGCTCAATAGCGGCAAGCACAGATACGCAGTATTTT. Its translation is CASSSIAASTDTQYF.